These 14 T cell receptor beta chains originate from one sample sequenced in a study of cytotoxic CD8 clonotypes in ibrutinib-treated CLL. Produced via immunoSEQ multiplex PCR; TCRdb's table is partial and in-frame only. The sample holds 270,000 or so clones, roughly 76% seen once. Sample: PBMCs, taken at disease progression, from a patient treated with ibrutinib. These receptors originate from a human donor with chronic lymphocytic leukemia.

CDR3 amino acids: CASSLARNTEAFF. The CDR3 DNA follows: TGTGCCAGCAGTTTAGCCAGAAACACTGAAGCTTTCTTT. V is TRBV28 and J is TRBJ1-1; no clear D. The CDR3 loop spans 13 amino acids. Germline CDR1 reads MDHEN; CDR2 reads SYDVKM. V gave up 2 bases and J gave up 2 bases, with 6 bases separating them.

Only one count was recorded for this clone. The CDR3 protein is CARSQNGQVSYNEQFF. CDR3 bases: TGTGCCAGAAGCCAAAACGGACAGGTCTCCTACAATGAGCAGTTCTTC. V usage is TRBV5-3 and J usage is TRBJ2-1, with 7 bases fitting TRBD1. TRBV5-3 counts as an open reading frame of uncertain function. The CDR3 is 16 amino acids. Germline trimming cut 4 bases from V and 0 bases from J; bases unmatched to any gene: 7.

The V and J genes are TRBV28 and TRBJ2-6, with 7 bases fitting TRBD2. Germline V gene sequence: CDR1 MDHEN, CDR2 SYDVKM. The V segment lost 5 bases and the J segment 3 bases; nucleotides outside the gene matches: 13. The CDR3 runs 18 residues. CDR3 in amino acids: CASSPLGGFGLGANVLTF. The CDR3 DNA is TGTGCCAGCAGTCCCTTGGGAGGGTTCGGTCTTGGGGCCAACGTCCTGACTTTC.

The chain employs TRBV14 and TRBJ2-7, with 10 bases lining up with TRBD2. J was trimmed by 5 bases and V by 1 base; bases with no gene match: 8. This CDR3 is built from 16 residues. Germline V gene sequence: CDR1 SGHDN, CDR2 FVKESK. CDR3 sequence (DNA): TGTGCCAGCAGCCAAGCTCTAGCGGGAGCGATCCACGAGCAGTACTTC. This gives the protein CASSQALAGAIHEQYF.

CDR3 sequence: CASSSLRDRGGGEQYF. For the CDR3, the DNA is TGTGCCAGCAGCTCCCTCCGGGACAGGGGAGGGGGCGAGCAGTACTTC. The J gene is TRBJ2-7, the V gene TRBV11-1; 10 nucleotides align to TRBD1. The CDR3 extends over 16 amino acids. V was clipped by 4 bases and J by 6 bases; unmatched bases: 12. Germline V CDR1 and CDR2: SGHAT, FQDESV (reference sequence).

The CDR3 reads CASSLWGGTGELFF. The CDR3 DNA sequence: TGTGCCAGCAGCCTATGGGGGGGCACCGGGGAGCTGTTTTTT. The chain carries TRBV14 and TRBJ2-2, with 7 bases that match TRBD2. Trimming cost V 4 bases and J 4 bases; bases outside gene matches: 3. The CDR3 sequence is 14 residues long. The germline gives CDR1 SGHDN, CDR2 FVKESK.

The rearrangement uses TRBV29-1 and TRBJ2-3; D assignment may be TRBD1 or TRBD2 (5 bases each). V gave up 8 bases and J gave up 0 bases, with 15 bases separating them. In germline, CDR1 is SQVTM, CDR2 ANQGSEA. The CDR3 runs to 14 residues. The DNA for the CDR3 is TGCAGCTGGGGGTCCTTCCTTAGCACAGATACGCAGTATTTT. Residues: CSWGSFLSTDTQYF.

The rearrangement uses TRBV7-9 and TRBJ2-5; D gene uncertain. The germline V gene encodes CDR1 SEHNR and CDR2 FQNEAQ (reference sequence). The V and J ends lost 0 bases and 2 bases respectively, with 10 bases between them. This CDR3 region has 15 residues. DNA for the CDR3: TGTGCCAGCAGCTTAGCGCCGTCCAGACAAGAGACCCAGTACTTC. Encoded protein: CASSLAPSRQETQYF.

The V call is TRBV5-1, the J call TRBJ2-7; the D gene could be TRBD1 or TRBD2 (5 bases each). The V and J ends lost 3 bases and 10 bases respectively, with 17 bases between them. The CDR3 is 13 amino acids. From germline, CDR1 is SGHRS and CDR2 YFSETQ. CDR3 in amino acids: CASSSGRQDSQYF. The CDR3 DNA is TGCGCCAGCAGCTCGGGACGGCAAGACTCCCAGTACTTC.

The chain is built from TRBV6-5 and TRBJ2-1, with D unclear. This CDR3 is built from 15 residues. Germline values: CDR1 MNHEY, CDR2 SVGAGI. Trimming took 0 bases from V and 2 from J, leaving 8 bases between them. The CDR3 loop reads CASSYSAETYNEQFF. DNA for the CDR3: TGTGCCAGCAGTTACTCGGCAGAGACCTACAATGAGCAGTTCTTC.

The rearrangement joins TRBV7-2 to TRBJ2-3; D remains unclear. Trimming took 5 bases from V and 2 from J, leaving 14 bases between them. The CDR3 length is 15 residues. Germline V lookup: CDR1 SGHTA, CDR2 FQGNSA. The CDR3 sequence is CASSPWVRHTDTQYF. The CDR3 bases are TGTGCCAGCAGCCCCTGGGTCAGACACACAGATACGCAGTATTTT.

J is TRBJ2-7 and V is TRBV14, with D maybe TRBD2 (5 bases). V lost 0 bases, J lost 7 bases, and 10 bases lay in between. The V gene's germline CDR1 is SGHDN and CDR2 FVKESK. This CDR3 contains 13 residues. The CDR3 sequence: CASSQDGGHEQYF. CDR3 coding DNA: TGTGCCAGCAGCCAAGATGGCGGGCATGAGCAGTACTTC.

The chain is built from TRBV6-5 and TRBJ2-1; no clear D gene. Germline lookup yields CDR1 MNHEY and CDR2 SVGAGI. Trimming shortened V by 2 bases and J by 4 bases, and 6 bases separated the two germline ends. The CDR3 extends over 13 amino acids. The CDR3, as DNA: TGTGCCAGCAGTTACAGGGTATACAATGAGCAGTTCTTC. The encoded protein is CASSYRVYNEQFF.

The rearrangement links TRBV5-1 to TRBJ2-1, with 7 bases identical to TRBD1. From germline, CDR1 is SGHRS and CDR2 YFSETQ. The CDR3 runs 17 residues. The ends lost 0 bases at V and 4 bases at J; junction bases unmatched: 10. The CDR3 bases are TGCGCCAGCAGCTTGGGAAAGACAGGGTGGGGATACAATGAGCAGTTCTTC. It codes for CASSLGKTGWGYNEQFF.